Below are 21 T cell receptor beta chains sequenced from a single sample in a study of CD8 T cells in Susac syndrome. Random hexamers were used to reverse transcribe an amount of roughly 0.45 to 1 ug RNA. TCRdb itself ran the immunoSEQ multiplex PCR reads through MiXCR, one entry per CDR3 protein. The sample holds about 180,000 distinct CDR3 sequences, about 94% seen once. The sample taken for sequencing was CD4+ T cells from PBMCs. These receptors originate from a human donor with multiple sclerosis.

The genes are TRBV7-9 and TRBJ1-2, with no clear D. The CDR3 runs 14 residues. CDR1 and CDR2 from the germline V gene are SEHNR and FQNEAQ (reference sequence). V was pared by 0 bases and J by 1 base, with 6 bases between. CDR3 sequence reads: CASSLAGVNYGYTF. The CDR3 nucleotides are TGTGCCAGCAGCTTAGCGGGTGTTAACTATGGCTACACCTTC. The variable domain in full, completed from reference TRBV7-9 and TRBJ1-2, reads DTGVSQNPRHKITKRGQNVTFRCDPISEHNRLYWYRQTLGQGPEFLTYFQNEAQLEKSRLLSDRFSAERPKGSFSTLEIQRTEQGDSAMYLCASSLAGVNYGYTFGSGTRLTVV.

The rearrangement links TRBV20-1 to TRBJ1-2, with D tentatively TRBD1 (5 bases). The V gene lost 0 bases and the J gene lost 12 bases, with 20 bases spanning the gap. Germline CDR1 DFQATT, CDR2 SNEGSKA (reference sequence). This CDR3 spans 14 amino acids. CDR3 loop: CSARDLPSGAGDTF. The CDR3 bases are TGCAGTGCTAGAGATCTCCCATCCGGGGCCGGTGACACCTTC.

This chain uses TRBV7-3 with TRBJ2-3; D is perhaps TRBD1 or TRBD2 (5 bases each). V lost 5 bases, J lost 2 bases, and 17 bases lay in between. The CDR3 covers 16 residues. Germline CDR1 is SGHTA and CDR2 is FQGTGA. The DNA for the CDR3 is TGTGCCAGCAGCCCTTACCGGGACGGGACCACAGATACGCAGTATTTT. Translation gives CASSPYRDGTTDTQYF.

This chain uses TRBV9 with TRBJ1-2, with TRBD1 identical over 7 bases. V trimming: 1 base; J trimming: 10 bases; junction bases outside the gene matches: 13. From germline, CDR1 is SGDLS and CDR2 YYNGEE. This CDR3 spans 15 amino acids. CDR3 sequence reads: CASSVMEGASVSYTF. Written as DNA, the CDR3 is TGTGCCAGCAGCGTAATGGAGGGGGCTTCGGTCTCCTACACCTTC.

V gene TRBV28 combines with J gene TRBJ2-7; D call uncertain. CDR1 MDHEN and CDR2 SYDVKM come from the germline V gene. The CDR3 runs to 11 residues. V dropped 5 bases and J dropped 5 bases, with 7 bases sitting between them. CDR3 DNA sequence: TGTGCCAGCAGTCTCCGGCACGAGCAGTACTTC. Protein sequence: CASSLRHEQYF.

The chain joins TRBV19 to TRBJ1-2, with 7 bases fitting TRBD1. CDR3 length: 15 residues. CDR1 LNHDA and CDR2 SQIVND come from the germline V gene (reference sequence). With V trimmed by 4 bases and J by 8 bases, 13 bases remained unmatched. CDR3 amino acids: CASSTPRGITGGYTF. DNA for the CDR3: TGTGCCAGTAGTACACCCAGGGGGATCACAGGAGGCTACACCTTC.

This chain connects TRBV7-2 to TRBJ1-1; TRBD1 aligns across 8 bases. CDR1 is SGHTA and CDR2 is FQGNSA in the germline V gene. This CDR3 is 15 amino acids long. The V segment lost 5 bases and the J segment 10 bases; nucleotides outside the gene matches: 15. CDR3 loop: CASSPPGQGGFGAFF. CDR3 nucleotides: TGTGCCAGCAGCCCTCCCGGACAGGGAGGTTTCGGAGCTTTCTTT.

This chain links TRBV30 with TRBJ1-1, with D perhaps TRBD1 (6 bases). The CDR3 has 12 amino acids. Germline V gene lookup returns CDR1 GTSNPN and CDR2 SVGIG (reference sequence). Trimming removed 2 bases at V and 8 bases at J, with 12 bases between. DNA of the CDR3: TGTGCCTGGAGTAAGGGGGGACCCGAAGCTTTCTTT. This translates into CAWSKGGPEAFF. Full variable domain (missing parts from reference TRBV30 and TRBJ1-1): SQTIHQWPATLVQPVGSPLSLECTVEGTSNPNLYWYRQAAGRGLQLLFYSVGIGQISSEVPQNLSASRPQDRQFILSSKKLLLSDSGFYLCAWSKGGPEAFFGQGTRLTVV.

This chain's CDR3 is CASGLGQVNTEAFF. The CDR3 nucleotides are TGTGCCAGCGGTCTGGGGCAAGTGAACACTGAAGCTTTCTTT. The rearrangement uses TRBV7-9 and TRBJ1-1; a possible D gene is TRBD1 (5 bases). Per germline, CDR1 SEHNR and CDR2 FQNEAQ (reference sequence). The V end was cut by 8 bases, the J end by 0 bases, with 13 bases between. The CDR3 totals 14 residues.

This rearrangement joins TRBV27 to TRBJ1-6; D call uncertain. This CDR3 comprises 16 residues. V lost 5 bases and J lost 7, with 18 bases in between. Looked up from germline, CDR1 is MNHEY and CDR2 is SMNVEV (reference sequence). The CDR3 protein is CASSPVRGARNSPLHF. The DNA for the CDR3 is TGTGCCAGCAGTCCCGTTCGGGGAGCTCGGAATTCACCCCTCCACTTT.

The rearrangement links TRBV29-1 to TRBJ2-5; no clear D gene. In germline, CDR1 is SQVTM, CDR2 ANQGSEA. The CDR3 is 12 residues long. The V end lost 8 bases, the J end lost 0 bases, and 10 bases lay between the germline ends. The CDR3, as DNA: TGCAGCTCCCGCGGCGACCAAGAGACCCAGTACTTC. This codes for CSSRGDQETQYF.

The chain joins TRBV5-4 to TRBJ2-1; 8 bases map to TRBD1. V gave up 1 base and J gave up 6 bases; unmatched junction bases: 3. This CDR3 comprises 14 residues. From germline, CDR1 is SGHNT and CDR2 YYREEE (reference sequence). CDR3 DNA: TGTGCCAGCAGCTTGCCGGGACAGGTCAATGAGCAGTTCTTC. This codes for CASSLPGQVNEQFF.

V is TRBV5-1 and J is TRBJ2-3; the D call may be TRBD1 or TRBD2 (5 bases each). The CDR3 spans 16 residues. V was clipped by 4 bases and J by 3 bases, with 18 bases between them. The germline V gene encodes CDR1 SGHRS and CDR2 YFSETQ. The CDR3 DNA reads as TGCGCCAGCAGCCGAGGGGATGGGCCCCGAACAGATACGCAGTATTTT. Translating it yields CASSRGDGPRTDTQYF.

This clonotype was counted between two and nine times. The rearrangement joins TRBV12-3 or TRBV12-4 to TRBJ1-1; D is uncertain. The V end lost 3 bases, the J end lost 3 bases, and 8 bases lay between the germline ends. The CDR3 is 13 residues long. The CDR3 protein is CASSLWGDTEAFF. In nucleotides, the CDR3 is TGTGCCAGCAGTTTGTGGGGAGACACTGAAGCTTTCTTT.

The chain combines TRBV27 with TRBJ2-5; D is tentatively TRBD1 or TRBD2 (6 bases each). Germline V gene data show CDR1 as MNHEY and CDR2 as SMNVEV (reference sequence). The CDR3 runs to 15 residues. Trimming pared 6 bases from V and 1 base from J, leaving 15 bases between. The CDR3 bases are TGTGCCAGCAGCCCAATACAGGGACTCCAAGAGACCCAGTACTTC. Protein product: CASSPIQGLQETQYF.

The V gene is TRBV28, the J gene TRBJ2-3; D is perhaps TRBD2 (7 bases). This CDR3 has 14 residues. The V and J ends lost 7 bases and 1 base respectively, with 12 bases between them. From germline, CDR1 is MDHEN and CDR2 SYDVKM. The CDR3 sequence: CASMRGGGTDTQYF. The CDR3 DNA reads TGTGCCAGCATGAGGGGGGGCGGCACAGATACGCAGTATTTT.

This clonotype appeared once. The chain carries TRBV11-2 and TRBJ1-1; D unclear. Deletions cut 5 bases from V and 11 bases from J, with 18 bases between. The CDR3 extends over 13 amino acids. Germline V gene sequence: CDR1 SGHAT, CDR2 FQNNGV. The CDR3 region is CASSPLRSWEAFF. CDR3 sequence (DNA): TGTGCCAGCAGCCCTCTTCGGAGTTGGGAGGCTTTCTTT.

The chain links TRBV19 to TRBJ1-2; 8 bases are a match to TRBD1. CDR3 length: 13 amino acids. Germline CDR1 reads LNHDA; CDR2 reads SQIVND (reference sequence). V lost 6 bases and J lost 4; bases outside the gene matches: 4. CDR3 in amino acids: CASRSGGSYGYTF. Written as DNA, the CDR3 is TGTGCCAGTAGATCAGGGGGCTCCTATGGCTACACCTTC.

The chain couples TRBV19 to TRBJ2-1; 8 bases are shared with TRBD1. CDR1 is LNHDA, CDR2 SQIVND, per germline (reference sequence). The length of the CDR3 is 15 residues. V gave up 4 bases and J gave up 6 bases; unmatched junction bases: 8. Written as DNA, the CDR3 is TGTGCCAGTAGTAAACAGGGGGGAGGTGGCAATGAGCAGTTCTTC. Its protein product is CASSKQGGGGNEQFF. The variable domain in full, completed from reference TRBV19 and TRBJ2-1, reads DGGITQSPKYLFRKEGQNVTLSCEQNLNHDAMYWYRQDPGQGLRLIYYSQIVNDFQKGDIAEGYSVSREKKESFPLTVTSAQKNPTAFYLCASSKQGGGGNEQFFGPGTRLTVL.

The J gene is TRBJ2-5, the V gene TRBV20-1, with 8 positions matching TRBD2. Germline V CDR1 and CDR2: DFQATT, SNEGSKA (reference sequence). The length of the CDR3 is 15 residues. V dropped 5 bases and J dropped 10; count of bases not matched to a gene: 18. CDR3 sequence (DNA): TGCAGTGCTTCCCCCGCGGGGGGCCCAACCGGCAGCCAGTACTTC. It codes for CSASPAGGPTGSQYF.

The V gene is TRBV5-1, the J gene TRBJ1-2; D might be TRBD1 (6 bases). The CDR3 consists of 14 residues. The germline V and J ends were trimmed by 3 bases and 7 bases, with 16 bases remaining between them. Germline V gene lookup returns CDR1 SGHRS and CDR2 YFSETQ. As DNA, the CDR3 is TGCGCCAGCAGCTGGACCGGGACAACAGGTGGCTACACCTTC. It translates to CASSWTGTTGGYTF.